This TCR beta chain was documented in a study of naive and memory T cell subsets. Trimming removed 0 bases from V and 7 bases from J, with 22 bases in between. The CDR3 totals 18 residues. Germline CDR1 is SGHDN and CDR2 is FVKESK. Both TRBC1 and TRBC2 were covered by a beta constant-region primer of two equimolar oligonucleotides. TCRdb itself ran the UMI-ligation and nested PCR reads through MiXCR, one entry per CDR3 protein. The top ten hold 1.5% to 2% of the sample, which has around 90,000 distinct CDR3 sequences, about 7% seen once. J is TRBJ2-1 and V is TRBV14; D might be TRBD1 (6 bases). What was sequenced was central memory CD4+ T cells from blood. This receptor was identified in a human donor in good health. The DNA for the CDR3 is TGTGCCAGCAGCCAAGAACTCCGCAGTCAGGGGAGATCAAATGAGCAGTTCTTC. It codes for CASSQELRSQGRSNEQFF.